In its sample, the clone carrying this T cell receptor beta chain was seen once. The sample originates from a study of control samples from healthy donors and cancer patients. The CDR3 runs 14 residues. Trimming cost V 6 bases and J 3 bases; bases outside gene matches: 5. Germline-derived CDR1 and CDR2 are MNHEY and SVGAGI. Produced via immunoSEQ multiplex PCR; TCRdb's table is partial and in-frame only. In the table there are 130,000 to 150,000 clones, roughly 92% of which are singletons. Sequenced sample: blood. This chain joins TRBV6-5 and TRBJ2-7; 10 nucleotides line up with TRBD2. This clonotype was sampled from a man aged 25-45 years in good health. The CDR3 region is CASRSLAGGYEQYF. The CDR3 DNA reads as TGTGCCAGCAGATCCTTAGCGGGAGGCTACGAGCAGTACTTC.